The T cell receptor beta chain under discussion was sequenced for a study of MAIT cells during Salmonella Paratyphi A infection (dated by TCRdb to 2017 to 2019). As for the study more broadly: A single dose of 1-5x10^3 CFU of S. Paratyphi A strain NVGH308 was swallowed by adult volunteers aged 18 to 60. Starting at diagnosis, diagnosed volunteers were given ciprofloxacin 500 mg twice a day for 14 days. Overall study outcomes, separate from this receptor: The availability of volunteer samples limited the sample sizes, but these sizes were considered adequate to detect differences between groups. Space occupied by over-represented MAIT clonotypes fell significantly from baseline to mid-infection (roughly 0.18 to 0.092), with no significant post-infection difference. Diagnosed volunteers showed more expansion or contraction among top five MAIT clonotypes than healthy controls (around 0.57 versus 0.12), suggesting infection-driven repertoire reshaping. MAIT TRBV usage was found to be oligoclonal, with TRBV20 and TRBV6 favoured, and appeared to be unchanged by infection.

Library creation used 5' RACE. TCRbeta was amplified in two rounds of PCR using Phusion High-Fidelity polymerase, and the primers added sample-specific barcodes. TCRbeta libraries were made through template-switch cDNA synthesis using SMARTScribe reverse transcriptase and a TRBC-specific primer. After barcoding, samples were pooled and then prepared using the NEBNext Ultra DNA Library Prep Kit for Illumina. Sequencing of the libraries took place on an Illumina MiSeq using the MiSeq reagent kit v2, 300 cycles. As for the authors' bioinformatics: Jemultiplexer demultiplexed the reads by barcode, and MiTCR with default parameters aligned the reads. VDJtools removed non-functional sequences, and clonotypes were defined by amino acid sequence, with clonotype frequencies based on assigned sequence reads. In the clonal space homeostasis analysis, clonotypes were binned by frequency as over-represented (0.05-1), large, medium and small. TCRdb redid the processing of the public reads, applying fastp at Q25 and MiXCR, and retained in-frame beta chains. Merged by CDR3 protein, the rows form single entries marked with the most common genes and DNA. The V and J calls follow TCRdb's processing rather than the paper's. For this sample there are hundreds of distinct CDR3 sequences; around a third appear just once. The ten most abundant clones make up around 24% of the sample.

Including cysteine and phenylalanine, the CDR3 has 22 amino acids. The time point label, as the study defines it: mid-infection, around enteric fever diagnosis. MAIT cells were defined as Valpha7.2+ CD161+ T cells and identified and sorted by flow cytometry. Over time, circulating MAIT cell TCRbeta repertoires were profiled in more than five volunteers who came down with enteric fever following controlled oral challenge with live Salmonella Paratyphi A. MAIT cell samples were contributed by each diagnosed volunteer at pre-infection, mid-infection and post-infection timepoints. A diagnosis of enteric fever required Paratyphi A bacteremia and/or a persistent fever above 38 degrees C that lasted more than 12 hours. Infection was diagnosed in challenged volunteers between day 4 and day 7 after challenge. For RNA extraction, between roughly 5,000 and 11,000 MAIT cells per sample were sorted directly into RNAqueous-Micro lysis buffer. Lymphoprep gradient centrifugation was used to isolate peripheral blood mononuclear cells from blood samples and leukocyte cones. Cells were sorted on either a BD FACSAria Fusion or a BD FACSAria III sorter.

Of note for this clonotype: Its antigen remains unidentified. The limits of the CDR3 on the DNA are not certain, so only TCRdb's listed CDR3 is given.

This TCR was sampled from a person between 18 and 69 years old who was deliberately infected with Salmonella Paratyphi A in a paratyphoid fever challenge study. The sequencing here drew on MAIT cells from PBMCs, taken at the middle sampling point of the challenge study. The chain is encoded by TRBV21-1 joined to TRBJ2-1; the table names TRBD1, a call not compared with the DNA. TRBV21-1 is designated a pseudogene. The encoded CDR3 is CASSFYICSARDGGVKYNEQFF.